The rows below give T cell receptor beta chains drawn from one sample of a study of blood T cells in healthy people across ages. Via MiXCR, TCRdb re-called the 5' RACE reads, giving one row per CDR3 protein. The table includes about 800,000 distinct CDR3 sequences, 58% detected once. Specimen: blood. The source of these receptors is a man aged 25-40 years in good health. The CDR3 runs from the conserved cysteine through the conserved F or W. The D gene is left open where the match is weak.

D	V	length	J	CDR3
.	TRBV20-1	16	TRBJ2-7	CSATSWWGIVSYEQYF
.	TRBV10-3	11	TRBJ1-1	CAIKANTEAFF
TRBD1	TRBV25-1	13	TRBJ2-3	CATRQGATDTQYF
.	TRBV5-1	15	TRBJ2-3	CTSTPRRGDTDTQYF
.	TRBV4-1	14	TRBJ2-7	CASSQNSGSYEQYF
.	TRBV28	12	TRBJ1-2	CASSLMSYGYTF
.	TRBV5-1	15	.	CASSFGQGGVYEQYF
.	TRBV7-9	16	.	CASSLSFGASKETQYF
.	TRBV15	14	TRBJ2-5	CATSRSGTPETQYF
.	TRBV27	16	TRBJ2-7	CASSLFALGRPYEQYF
.	TRBV28	15	TRBJ2-7	CASSLGRFRSYEQYF
.	TRBV5-1	15	TRBJ1-5	CASKGAGTYPPPQHF
.	TRBV12-3/TRBV12-4	13	TRBJ2-5	CASSGPARETQYF
TRBD1	TRBV10-3	18	TRBJ2-5	CAISELLTGQGPQETQYF
.	TRBV29-1	15	TRBJ1-2	CSVERGRQGAYGYTF
.	TRBV6-5	15	TRBJ1-2	CASSYLSTGNYGYTF
.	TRBV6-5	15	TRBJ2-1	CASSYSSQMEDEQFF
TRBD1	TRBV29-1	14	TRBJ1-1	CSADYQTGGTEAFF
TRBD2	TRBV7-2	15	TRBJ2-7	CASTLNAGGLNEQYF
TRBD1	TRBV4-2	15	.	CASSQDGTGDDEQYF
.	TRBV6-5	14	TRBJ2-3	CASSYSEATDTQYF
.	TRBV6-5	13	TRBJ2-2	CASSYRLSGELFF
.	TRBV25-1	13	TRBJ2-7	CATRGAVTYEQYF
TRBD1	TRBV6-5	16	TRBJ2-1	CASSPSGTAYYNEQFF
TRBD2	TRBV13	18	TRBJ2-7	CASSFKPLSGSSANEQYF
.	TRBV7-2	11	TRBJ1-2	CASSFLGSYTF
.	TRBV20-1	14	TRBJ2-7	CSASLDRITYEQYF
.	TRBV5-1	14	TRBJ1-2	CASSLAVTDYGYTF
.	TRBV2	15	TRBJ1-5	CASSSTANSNQPQHF